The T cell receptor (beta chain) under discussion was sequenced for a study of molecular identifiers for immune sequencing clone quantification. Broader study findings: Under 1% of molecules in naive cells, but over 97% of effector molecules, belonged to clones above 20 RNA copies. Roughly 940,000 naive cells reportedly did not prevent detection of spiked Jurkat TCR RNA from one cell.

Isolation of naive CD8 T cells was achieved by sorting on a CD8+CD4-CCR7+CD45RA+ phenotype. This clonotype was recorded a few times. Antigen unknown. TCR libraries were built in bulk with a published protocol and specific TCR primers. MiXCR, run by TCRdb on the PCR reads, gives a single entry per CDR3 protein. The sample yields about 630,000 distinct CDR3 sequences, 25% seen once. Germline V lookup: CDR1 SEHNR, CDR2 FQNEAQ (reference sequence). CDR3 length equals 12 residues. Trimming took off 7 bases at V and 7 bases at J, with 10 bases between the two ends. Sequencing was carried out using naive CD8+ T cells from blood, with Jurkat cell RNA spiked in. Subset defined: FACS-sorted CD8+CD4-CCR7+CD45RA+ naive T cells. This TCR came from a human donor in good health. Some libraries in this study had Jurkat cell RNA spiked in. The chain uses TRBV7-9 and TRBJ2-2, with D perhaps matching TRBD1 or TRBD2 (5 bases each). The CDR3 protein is CASTLGGGELFF. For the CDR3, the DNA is TGTGCCAGCACCCTTGGGGGCGGGGAGCTGTTTTTT.